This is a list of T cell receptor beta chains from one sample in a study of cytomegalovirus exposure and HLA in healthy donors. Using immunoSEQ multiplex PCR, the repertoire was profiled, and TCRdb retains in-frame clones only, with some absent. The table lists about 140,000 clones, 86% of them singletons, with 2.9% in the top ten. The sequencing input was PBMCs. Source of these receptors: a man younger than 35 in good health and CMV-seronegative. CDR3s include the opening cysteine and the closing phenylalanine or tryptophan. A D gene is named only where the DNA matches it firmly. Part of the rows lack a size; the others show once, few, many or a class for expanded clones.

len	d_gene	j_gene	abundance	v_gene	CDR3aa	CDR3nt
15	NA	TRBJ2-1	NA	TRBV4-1	CASSQDGFRGNEQFF	TGCGCCAGCAGCCAAGATGGGTTTAGGGGCAATGAGCAGTTCTTC
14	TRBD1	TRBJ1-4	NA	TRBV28	CASRTTGWVEKLFF	TGTGCCAGCAGGACGACAGGGTGGGTAGAAAAACTGTTTTTT
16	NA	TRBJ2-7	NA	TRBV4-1	CASSQDPGGSSYEQYF	TGCGCCAGCAGCCAAGATCCTGGGGGGAGCTCCTACGAGCAGTACTTC
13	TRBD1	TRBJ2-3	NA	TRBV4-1	CASSPLLGQGEYF	TGCGCCAGCAGCCCTCTCCTCGGGCAGGGGGAGTATTTT
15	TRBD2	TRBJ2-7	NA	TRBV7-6	CASRLEPGRGNEQYF	TGTGCCAGCAGATTAGAGCCAGGGAGGGGAAACGAGCAGTACTTC
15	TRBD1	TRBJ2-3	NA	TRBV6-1	CASSTGERGTDTQYF	TGTGCCAGCAGTACAGGGGAAAGGGGCACAGATACGCAGTATTTT
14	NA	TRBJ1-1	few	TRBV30	CAWSGPGGYTEAFF	TGTGCCTGGAGTGGACCCGGGGGTTATACTGAAGCTTTCTTT
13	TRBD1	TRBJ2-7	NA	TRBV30	CAWVKGQSYEQYF	TGTGCCTGGGTGAAGGGACAGTCATACGAGCAGTACTTC
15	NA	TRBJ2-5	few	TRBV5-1	CASSSDSLYQETQYF	TGCGCCAGCAGCTCGGACAGCTTGTACCAAGAGACCCAGTACTTC
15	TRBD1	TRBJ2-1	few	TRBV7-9	CASSWSGTGGNEQFF	TGTGCCAGCAGCTGGTCGGGGACAGGGGGTAATGAGCAGTTCTTC
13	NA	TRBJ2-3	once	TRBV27	CASRPSNTDTQYF	TGTGCCAGCAGACCCAGTAACACAGATACGCAGTATTTT
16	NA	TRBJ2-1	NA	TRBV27	CASSLSLASSYNEQFF	TGTGCCAGCAGTTTATCGCTAGCGAGCTCCTACAATGAGCAGTTCTTC
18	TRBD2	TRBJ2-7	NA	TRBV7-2	CASSLAPRGLADFYEQYF	TGTGCCAGCAGCTTAGCCCCGCGCGGGCTAGCGGACTTCTACGAGCAGTACTTC
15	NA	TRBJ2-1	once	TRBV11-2	CASSLGWAGAREQFF	TGTGCCAGCAGCTTAGGGTGGGCAGGGGCTCGCGAGCAGTTCTTC
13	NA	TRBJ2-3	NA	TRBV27	CASRPGVTDTQYF	TGTGCCAGCAGGCCAGGGGTCACAGATACGCAGTATTTT
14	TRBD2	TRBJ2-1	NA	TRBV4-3	CASSPLAGGHEQFF	TGCGCCAGCAGCCCACTAGCGGGCGGGCATGAGCAGTTCTTC
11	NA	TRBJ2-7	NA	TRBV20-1	CSAIRSGEQYF	TGCAGTGCTATAAGGTCGGGGGAGCAGTACTTC
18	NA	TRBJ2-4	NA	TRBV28	CASSSPVRLENQGHIQYF	TGTGCCAGCAGTTCCCCCGTCAGGTTAGAGAACCAAGGTCACATTCAGTACTTC
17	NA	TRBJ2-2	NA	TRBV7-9	CASSLGPVGALTGELFF	TGTGCCAGCAGCTTAGGACCCGTGGGGGCCCTGACCGGGGAGCTGTTTTTT
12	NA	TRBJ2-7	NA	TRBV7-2	CASSLTVTEQYF	TGTGCCAGCAGCTTGACAGTAACCGAGCAGTACTTC
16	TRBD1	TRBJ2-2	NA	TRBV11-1	CASSLGDSPNTGELFF	TGTGCCAGCAGCTTAGGGGACAGTCCGAACACCGGGGAGCTGTTTTTT
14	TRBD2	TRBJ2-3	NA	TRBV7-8	CASSGLAYTDTQYF	TGTGCCAGCAGTGGACTAGCTTACACAGATACGCAGTATTTT
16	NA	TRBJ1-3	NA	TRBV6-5	CASSYSQGYSGNTIYF	TGTGCCAGCAGTTACTCGCAGGGGTACTCTGGAAACACCATATATTTT
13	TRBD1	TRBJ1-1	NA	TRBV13	CASSKQGRTEAFF	TGTGCCAGCAGCAAACAGGGGAGGACTGAAGCTTTCTTT
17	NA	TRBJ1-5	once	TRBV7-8	CASSLARVFGGNQPQHF	TGTGCCAGCAGCTTAGCCAGGGTTTTTGGAGGCAATCAGCCCCAGCATTTT
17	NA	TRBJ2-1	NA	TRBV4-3	CASSPGTAGISYNEQFF	TGCGCCAGCAGCCCCGGGACAGCGGGTATCTCCTACAATGAGCAGTTCTTC
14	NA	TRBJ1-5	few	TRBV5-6	CASSLGQANQPQHF	TGTGCCAGCAGCTTGGGACAGGCCAATCAGCCCCAGCATTTT
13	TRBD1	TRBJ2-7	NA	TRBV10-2	CASRTGTGEKQYF	TGCGCCAGCAGGACGGGGACAGGGGAGAAGCAGTACTTC